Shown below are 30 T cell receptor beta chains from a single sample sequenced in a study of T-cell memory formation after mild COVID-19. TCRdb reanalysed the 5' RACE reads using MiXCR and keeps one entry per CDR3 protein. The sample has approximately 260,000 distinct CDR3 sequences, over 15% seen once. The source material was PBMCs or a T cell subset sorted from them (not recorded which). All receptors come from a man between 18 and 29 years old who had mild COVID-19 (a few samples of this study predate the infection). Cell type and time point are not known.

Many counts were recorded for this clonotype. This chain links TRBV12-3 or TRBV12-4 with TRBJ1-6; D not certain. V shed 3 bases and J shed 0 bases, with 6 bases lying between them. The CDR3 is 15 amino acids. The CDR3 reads CASSLASSYNSPLHF. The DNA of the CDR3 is TGTGCCAGCAGTTTGGCTAGCTCCTATAATTCACCCCTCCACTTT.

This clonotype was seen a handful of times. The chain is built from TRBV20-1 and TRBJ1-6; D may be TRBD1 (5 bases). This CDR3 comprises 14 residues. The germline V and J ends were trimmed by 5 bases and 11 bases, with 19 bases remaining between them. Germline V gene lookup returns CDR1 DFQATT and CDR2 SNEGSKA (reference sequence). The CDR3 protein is CSAVRDAGTAPLHF. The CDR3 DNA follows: TGCAGTGCTGTTAGGGACGCCGGAACGGCACCCCTCCACTTT.

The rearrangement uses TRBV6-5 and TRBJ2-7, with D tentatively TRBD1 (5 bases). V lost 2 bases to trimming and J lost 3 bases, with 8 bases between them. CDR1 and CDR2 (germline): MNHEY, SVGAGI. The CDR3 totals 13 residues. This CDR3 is CASSYRGDYEQYF. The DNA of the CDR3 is TGTGCCAGCAGTTACAGGGGTGACTACGAGCAGTACTTC.

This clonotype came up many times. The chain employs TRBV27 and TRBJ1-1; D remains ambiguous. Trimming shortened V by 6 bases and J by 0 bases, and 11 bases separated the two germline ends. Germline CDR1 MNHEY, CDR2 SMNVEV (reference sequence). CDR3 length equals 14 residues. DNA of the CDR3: TGTGCCAGCAGCTTAAACGGAATGAACACTGAAGCTTTCTTT. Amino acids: CASSLNGMNTEAFF.

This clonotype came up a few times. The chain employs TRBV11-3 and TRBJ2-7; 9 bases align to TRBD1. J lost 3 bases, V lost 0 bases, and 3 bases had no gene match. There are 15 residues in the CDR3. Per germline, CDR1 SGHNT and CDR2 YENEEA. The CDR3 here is CASSLDRDRDYEQYF. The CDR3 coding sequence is TGTGCCAGCAGCTTAGATAGGGACAGGGACTACGAGCAGTACTTC.

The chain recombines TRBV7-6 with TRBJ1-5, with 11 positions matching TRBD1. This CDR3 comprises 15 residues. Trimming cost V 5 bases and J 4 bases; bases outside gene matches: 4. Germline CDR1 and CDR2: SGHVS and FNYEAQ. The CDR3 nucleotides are TGTGCCAGCAGCACCGGGACAGGGGGTAATCAGCCCCAGCATTTT. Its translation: CASSTGTGGNQPQHF. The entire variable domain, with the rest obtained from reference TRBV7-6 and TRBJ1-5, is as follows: GAGVSQSPRYKVTKRGQDVALRCDPISGHVSLYWYRQALGQGPEFLTYFNYEAQQDKSGLPNDRFSAERPEGSISTLTIQRTEQRDSAMYRCASSTGTGGNQPQHFGDGTRLSIL.

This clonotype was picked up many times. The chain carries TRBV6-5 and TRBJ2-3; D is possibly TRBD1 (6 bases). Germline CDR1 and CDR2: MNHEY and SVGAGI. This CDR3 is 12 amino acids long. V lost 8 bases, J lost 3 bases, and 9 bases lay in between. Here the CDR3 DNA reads TGTGCCAGCGGGGGCTCTACAGATACGCAGTATTTT. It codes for CASGGSTDTQYF.

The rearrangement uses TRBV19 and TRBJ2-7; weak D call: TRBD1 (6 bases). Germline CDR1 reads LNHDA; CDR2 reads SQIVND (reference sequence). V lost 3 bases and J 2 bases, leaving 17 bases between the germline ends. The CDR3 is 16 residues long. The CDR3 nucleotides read TGTGCCAGTAGTATCGAGGCCGCAGGGGCTACCTACGAGCAGTACTTC. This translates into CASSIEAAGATYEQYF.

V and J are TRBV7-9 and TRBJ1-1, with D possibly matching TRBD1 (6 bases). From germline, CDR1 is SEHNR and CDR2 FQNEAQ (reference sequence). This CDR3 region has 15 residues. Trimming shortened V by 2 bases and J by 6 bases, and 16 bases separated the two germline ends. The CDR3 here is CASSLPAGAGPEAFF. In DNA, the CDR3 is TGTGCCAGCAGCTTACCGGCGGGGGCCGGTCCTGAAGCTTTCTTT. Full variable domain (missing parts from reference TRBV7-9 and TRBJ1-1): DTGVSQNPRHKITKRGQNVTFRCDPISEHNRLYWYRQTLGQGPEFLTYFQNEAQLEKSRLLSDRFSAERPKGSFSTLEIQRTEQGDSAMYLCASSLPAGAGPEAFFGQGTRLTVV.

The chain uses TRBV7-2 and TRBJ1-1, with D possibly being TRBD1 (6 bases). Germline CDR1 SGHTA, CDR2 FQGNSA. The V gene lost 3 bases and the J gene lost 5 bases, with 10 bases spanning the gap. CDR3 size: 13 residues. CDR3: CASSFTGRTEAFF. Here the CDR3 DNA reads TGTGCCAGCAGCTTCACAGGGAGGACTGAAGCTTTCTTT.

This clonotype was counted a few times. DNA of the CDR3: TGTGCCAGCAGCGTATACCGGGGAGGAACTGAAGCTTTCTTT. This sequence encodes CASSVYRGGTEAFF. The gene calls are TRBV9 and TRBJ1-1; D gene unclear. The CDR3 consists of 14 residues. CDR1 and CDR2 from the germline V gene are SGDLS and YYNGEE. V was pared by 1 base and J by 5 bases, with 12 bases between.

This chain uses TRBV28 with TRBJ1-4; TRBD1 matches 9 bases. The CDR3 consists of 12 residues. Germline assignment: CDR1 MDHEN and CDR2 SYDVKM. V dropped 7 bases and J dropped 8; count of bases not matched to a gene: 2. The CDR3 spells CASIDRGEKLFF. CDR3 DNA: TGTGCCAGCATAGACAGGGGGGAAAAACTGTTTTTT.

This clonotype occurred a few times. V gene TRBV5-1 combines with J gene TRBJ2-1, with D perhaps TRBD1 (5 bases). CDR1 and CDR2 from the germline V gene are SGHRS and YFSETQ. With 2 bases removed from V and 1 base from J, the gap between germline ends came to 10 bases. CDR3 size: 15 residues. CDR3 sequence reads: CASSLGVTSYNEQFF. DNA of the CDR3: TGCGCCAGCAGCTTAGGGGTTACTTCCTACAATGAGCAGTTCTTC.

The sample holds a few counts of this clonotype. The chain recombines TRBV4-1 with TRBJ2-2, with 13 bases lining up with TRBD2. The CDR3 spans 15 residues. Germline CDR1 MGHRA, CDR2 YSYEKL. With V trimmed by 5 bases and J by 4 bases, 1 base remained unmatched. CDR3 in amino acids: CASSTSGGATGELFF. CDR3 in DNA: TGCGCCAGCAGCACTAGCGGGGGGGCCACCGGGGAGCTGTTTTTT.

As DNA, the CDR3 is TGTGCCAGCTCACCGACACTCGACAGGGGTGGTGCTTTCTTT. Translation: CASSPTLDRGGAFF. V usage is TRBV18 and J usage is TRBJ1-1; TRBD1 matches at 8 bases. V lost 3 bases to trimming and J lost 11 bases; unmatched junction nucleotides: 11. The CDR3 loop spans 14 amino acids. The germline CDR1 and CDR2 sequences are KGHSH and LQKENI.

The CDR3 region is CASSLRSGVTDTQYF. CDR3 nucleotide sequence: TGTGCCAGCAGCTTAAGGTCAGGGGTCACAGATACGCAGTATTTT. The chain recombines TRBV7-3 with TRBJ2-3, with D possibly matching TRBD1 (6 bases). V lost 1 base and J 2 bases, leaving 10 bases between the germline ends. Germline CDR1 reads SGHTA; CDR2 reads FQGTGA. This CDR3 comprises 15 residues.

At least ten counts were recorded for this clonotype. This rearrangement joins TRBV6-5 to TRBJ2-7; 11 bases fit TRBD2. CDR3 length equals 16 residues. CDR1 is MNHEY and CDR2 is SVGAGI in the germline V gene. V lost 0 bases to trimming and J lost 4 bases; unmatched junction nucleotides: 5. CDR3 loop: CASSYSAGLADYEQYF. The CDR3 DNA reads TGTGCCAGCAGTTACTCAGCGGGACTAGCGGATTACGAGCAGTACTTC.

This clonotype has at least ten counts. The CDR3 is CASSGTGGSQETQYF. CDR3 nucleotide sequence: TGCGCCAGCAGCGGGACAGGGGGCTCCCAAGAGACCCAGTACTTC. J is TRBJ2-5 and V is TRBV5-1; 12 nucleotides line up with TRBD1. The CDR3 has 15 amino acids. Losses at the gene ends were 4 bases for V and 1 base for J; bases not matched to a gene: 2. Germline loops: CDR1 SGHRS, CDR2 YFSETQ.

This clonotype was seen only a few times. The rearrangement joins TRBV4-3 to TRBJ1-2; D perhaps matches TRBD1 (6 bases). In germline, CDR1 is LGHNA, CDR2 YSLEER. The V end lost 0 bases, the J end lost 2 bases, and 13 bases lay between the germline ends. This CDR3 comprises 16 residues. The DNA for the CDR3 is TGCGCCAGCAGCCAAGAAAGGAGGACAGCCAACTATGGCTACACCTTC. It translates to CASSQERRTANYGYTF.

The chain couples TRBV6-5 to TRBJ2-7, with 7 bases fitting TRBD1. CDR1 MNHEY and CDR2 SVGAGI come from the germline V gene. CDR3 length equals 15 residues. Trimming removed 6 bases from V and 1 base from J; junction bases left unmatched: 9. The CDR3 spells CASRPTGSLSYEQYV. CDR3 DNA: TGTGCCAGCAGACCGACAGGGTCGCTATCCTACGAGCAGTACGTC.

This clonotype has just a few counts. CDR3 bases: TGTGCCAGCAGTTTGAGGGAAGGGTACGAGCAGTACTTC. Amino acid sequence: CASSLREGYEQYF. The chain has TRBV12-3 or TRBV12-4 and TRBJ2-7, with TRBD2 as a possible D gene (5 bases). Trimming left V 3 bases short and J 4 bases short, with 10 bases between. The CDR3 contains 13 residues.

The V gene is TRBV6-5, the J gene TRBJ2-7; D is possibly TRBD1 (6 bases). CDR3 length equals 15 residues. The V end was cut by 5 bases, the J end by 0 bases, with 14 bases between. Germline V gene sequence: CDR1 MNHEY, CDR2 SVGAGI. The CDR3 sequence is CASSKGDLSSYEQYV. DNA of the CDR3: TGTGCCAGCAGTAAGGGGGATTTAAGCTCCTACGAGCAGTACGTC.

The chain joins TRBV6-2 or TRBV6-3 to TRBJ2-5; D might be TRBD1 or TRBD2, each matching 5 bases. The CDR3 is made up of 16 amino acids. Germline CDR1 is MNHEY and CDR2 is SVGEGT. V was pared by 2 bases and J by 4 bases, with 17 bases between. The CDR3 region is CASSYLGRGSGETQYF. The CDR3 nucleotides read TGTGCCAGCAGTTACCTGGGCCGGGGCTCGGGAGAGACCCAGTACTTC.

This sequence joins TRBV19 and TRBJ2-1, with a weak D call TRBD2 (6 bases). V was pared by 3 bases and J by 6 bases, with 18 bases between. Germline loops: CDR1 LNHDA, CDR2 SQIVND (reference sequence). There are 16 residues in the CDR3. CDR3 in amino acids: CASSMGGGMSANEQFF. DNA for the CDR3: TGTGCCAGTAGTATGGGTGGGGGGATGTCTGCCAATGAGCAGTTCTTC.

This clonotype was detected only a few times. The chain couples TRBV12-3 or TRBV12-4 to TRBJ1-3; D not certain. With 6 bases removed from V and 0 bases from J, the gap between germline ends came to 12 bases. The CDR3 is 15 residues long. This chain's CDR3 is CASRRDVISGNTIYF. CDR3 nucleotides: TGTGCCAGCAGACGCGACGTTATCTCTGGAAACACCATATATTTT.

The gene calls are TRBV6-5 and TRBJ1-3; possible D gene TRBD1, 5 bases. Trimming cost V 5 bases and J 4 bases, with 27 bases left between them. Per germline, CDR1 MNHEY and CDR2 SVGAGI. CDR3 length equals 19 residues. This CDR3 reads CASSPAKGTLASWGNTIYF. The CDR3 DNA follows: TGTGCCAGCAGTCCGGCGAAGGGGACTCTCGCCTCCTGGGGAAACACCATATATTTT.

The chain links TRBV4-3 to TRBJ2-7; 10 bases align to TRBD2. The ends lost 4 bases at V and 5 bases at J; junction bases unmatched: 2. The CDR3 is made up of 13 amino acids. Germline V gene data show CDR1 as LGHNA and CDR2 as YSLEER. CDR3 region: CASSRLAGDEQYF. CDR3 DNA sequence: TGCGCCAGCAGCCGGCTAGCGGGGGACGAGCAGTACTTC.

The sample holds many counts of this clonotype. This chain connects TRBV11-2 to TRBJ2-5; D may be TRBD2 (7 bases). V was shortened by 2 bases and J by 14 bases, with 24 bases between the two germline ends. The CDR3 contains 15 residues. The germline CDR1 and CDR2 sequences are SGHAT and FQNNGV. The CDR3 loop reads CASSLLGGGREGRYF. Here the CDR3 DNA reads TGTGCCAGCAGCTTATTGGGCGGGGGCCGCGAGGGTCGATACTTC.

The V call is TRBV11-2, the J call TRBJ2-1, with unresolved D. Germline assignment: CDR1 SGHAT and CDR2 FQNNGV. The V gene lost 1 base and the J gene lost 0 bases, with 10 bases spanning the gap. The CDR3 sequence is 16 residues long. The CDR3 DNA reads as TGTGCCAGCAGCTTAGGGGCAAGAAGCTCCTACAATGAGCAGTTCTTC. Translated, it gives CASSLGARSSYNEQFF.

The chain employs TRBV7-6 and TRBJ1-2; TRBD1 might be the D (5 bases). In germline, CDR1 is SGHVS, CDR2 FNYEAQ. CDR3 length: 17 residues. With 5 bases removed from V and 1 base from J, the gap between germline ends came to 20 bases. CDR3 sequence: CASSGVDWAGNNYGYTF. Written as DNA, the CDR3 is TGTGCCAGCAGCGGGGTGGATTGGGCAGGGAATAACTATGGCTACACCTTC.